This entry lists 27 T cell receptor beta chains sequenced from one sample in a study of cytomegalovirus exposure and HLA in healthy donors (TCRdb year 2017). The library was generated by the immunoSEQ multiplex PCR assay. The table was pulled from immuneACCESS by TCRdb, which kept in-frame rearrangements only. Such tables lose some clones; where checked, under half of the loss comes from unresolved V genes, and the rest has no known cause. A total of 71,000 or so clones appear in this sample, about 94% of them only once. The ten biggest clones cover 1.4% of the sample. Sequencing input: PBMCs. Every receptor here comes from a man aged 18 to 30 in good health and CMV-seropositive.

This chain uses TRBV9 with TRBJ2-1; 9 positions match TRBD1. The germline V gene encodes CDR1 SGDLS and CDR2 YYNGEE. This CDR3 region has 14 residues. V was pared by 4 bases and J by 7 bases, with 6 bases of the junction left unmatched. CDR3 residues: CASSRSQGANEQFF. The CDR3 DNA sequence: TGTGCCAGCAGCCGGTCACAGGGGGCAAATGAGCAGTTCTTC.

The V gene is TRBV11-2, the J gene TRBJ2-2, with 10 positions matching TRBD1. V trimming: 5 bases; J trimming: 6 bases; junction bases outside the gene matches: 12. This CDR3 has 17 residues. From germline, CDR1 is SGHAT and CDR2 FQNNGV. The CDR3 coding sequence is TGTGCCAGCAGCCCCATGGAGGGGACAGGGGTCTCCGGGGAGCTGTTTTTT. This encodes CASSPMEGTGVSGELFF. Combining the CDR3 with reference TRBV11-2 and TRBJ2-2 gives the whole variable domain EAGVAQSPRYKIIEKRQSVAFWCNPISGHATLYWYQQILGQGPKLLIQFQNNGVVDDSQLPKDRFSAERLKGVDSTLKIQPAKLEDSAVYLCASSPMEGTGVSGELFFGEGSRLTVL.

V and J are TRBV5-1 and TRBJ2-5; TRBD2 matches 8 bases. V shed 4 bases, J shed 2 bases, and the junction held 7 bases outside the gene matches. The CDR3 runs to 15 residues. CDR1 and CDR2 (germline): SGHRS, YFSETQ. The chain's CDR3 is CASSPLAGTQETQYF. CDR3 bases: TGCGCCAGCAGCCCGTTAGCGGGGACACAAGAGACCCAGTACTTC. Full variable domain (remainder filled in from reference TRBV5-1 and TRBJ2-5): KAGVTQTPRYLIKTRGQQVTLSCSPISGHRSVSWYQQTPGQGLQFLFEYFSETQRNKGNFPGRFSGRQFSNSRSEMNVSTLELGDSALYLCASSPLAGTQETQYFGPGTRLLVL.

The chain couples TRBV9 to TRBJ2-5, with 8 positions matching TRBD1. The CDR3 is 15 residues long. V dropped 3 bases and J dropped 2; count of bases not matched to a gene: 6. The germline V gene encodes CDR1 SGDLS and CDR2 YYNGEE. The CDR3 loop reads CASSGGQGGQETQYF. CDR3 coding DNA: TGTGCCAGCAGCGGCGGACAGGGAGGTCAAGAGACCCAGTACTTC.

The gene calls are TRBV18 and TRBJ2-7; tentatively, D is TRBD2 (5 bases). The CDR3 sequence is 14 residues long. The germline gives CDR1 KGHSH, CDR2 LQKENI. With 6 bases removed from V and 3 bases from J, the gap between germline ends came to 15 bases. In DNA form, the CDR3 reads TGTGCCAGCTCCTCTAGCAGCAACTACTACGAGCAGTACTTC. This encodes CASSSSSNYYEQYF. Filled out from reference TRBV18 and TRBJ2-7, the complete variable domain reads NAGVMQNPRHLVRRRGQEARLRCSPMKGHSHVYWYRQLPEEGLKFMVYLQKENIIDESGMPKERFSAEFPKEGPSILRIQQVVRGDSAAYFCASSSSSNYYEQYFGPGTRLTVT.

The chain joins TRBV9 to TRBJ2-7, with TRBD1 matching 7 bases. CDR3 length: 14 amino acids. Trimming removed 3 bases from V and 3 bases from J; junction bases left unmatched: 6. CDR1 and CDR2 (germline): SGDLS, YYNGEE. The CDR3 bases are TGTGCCAGCAGCGCCCGGGACAGAATCTACGAGCAGTACTTC. The encoded protein is CASSARDRIYEQYF.

CDR3 DNA: TGTGCCATCAGTAGACTAGCGGGAGGACGCACAGATACGCAGTATTTT. Protein sequence: CAISRLAGGRTDTQYF. This chain links TRBV10-3 with TRBJ2-3; 13 bases line up with TRBD2. Germline-derived CDR1 and CDR2 are ENHRY and SYGVKD. The CDR3 is made up of 16 amino acids. Trimming cost V 5 bases and J 1 base; bases outside gene matches: 3.

V is TRBV29-1 and J is TRBJ2-2; TRBD2 matches 7 bases. The germline V gene has CDR1 SQVTM and CDR2 ANQGSEA. The CDR3 is 13 residues long. Trimming at V came to 7 bases and at J to 4 bases, leaving 6 bases not matched to a gene. The CDR3 loop reads CSGGGSGTGELFF. In DNA, the CDR3 is TGCAGCGGCGGGGGTTCCGGCACCGGGGAGCTGTTTTTT.

The CDR3 DNA is TGTGCCACCAGCAGAGCCGGAGCGGGAGCGAGCACAGATACGCAGTATTTT. This translates into CATSRAGAGASTDTQYF. The J gene is TRBJ2-3, the V gene TRBV15, with 8 bases fitting TRBD2. V lost 1 base, J lost 0 bases, and 6 bases stayed unmatched. Per the germline V gene, CDR1 is LNHNV and CDR2 is YYDKDF (reference sequence). The CDR3 has 17 amino acids.

This clone was seen a single time. In DNA, the CDR3 is TGTGCCATCAAACCAGGGGAAGGGCAGAGGGGGCTAGCCAAAAACATTCAGTACTTC. Translating gives CAIKPGEGQRGLAKNIQYF. The rearrangement uses TRBV10-3 and TRBJ2-4; 7 bases line up with TRBD1. J lost 0 bases, V lost 7 bases, and 18 bases had no gene match. The V gene's germline CDR1 is ENHRY and CDR2 SYGVKD. The CDR3 loop spans 19 amino acids.

The rearrangement joins TRBV10-3 to TRBJ1-2; no clear D. The germline V gene encodes CDR1 ENHRY and CDR2 SYGVKD. V lost 0 bases to trimming and J lost 4 bases, with 6 bases between them. The CDR3 is made up of 13 amino acids. The CDR3 loop reads CAISESGPYGYTF. The CDR3 DNA follows: TGTGCCATCAGTGAGTCTGGGCCCTATGGCTACACCTTC.

The chain combines TRBV29-1 with TRBJ2-1; perhaps TRBD1 as D (8 bases). Trimming pared 2 bases from V and 6 bases from J, leaving 14 bases between. Germline V gives CDR1 SQVTM, CDR2 ANQGSEA. The CDR3 has 14 amino acids. The CDR3, as DNA: TGCAGCGTTGAAAACAGGGGGAGGGTCAATGAGCAGTTCTTC. Amino acid sequence: CSVENRGRVNEQFF.

J is TRBJ2-1 and V is TRBV6-5, with D maybe TRBD1 (6 bases). Germline CDR1 and CDR2: MNHEY and SVGAGI. Trimming stripped 0 bases from V and 9 bases from J, with 6 bases between. The CDR3 is 12 amino acids. The CDR3 loop reads CASSYSGGEQFF. Written as DNA, the CDR3 is TGTGCCAGCAGTTACTCAGGGGGTGAGCAGTTCTTC.

This chain uses TRBV7-9 with TRBJ1-1; D perhaps matches TRBD1 (6 bases). Germline V CDR1 and CDR2: SEHNR, FQNEAQ (reference sequence). The length of the CDR3 is 17 residues. V was pared by 5 bases and J by 0 bases, with 19 bases between. The CDR3 sequence is CASSPTYRDHMNTEAFF. CDR3 DNA: TGTGCCAGCAGCCCGACATACAGGGATCACATGAACACTGAAGCTTTCTTT.

The V and J genes are TRBV6-5 and TRBJ1-5, with 8 positions matching TRBD1. V trimming: 6 bases; J trimming: 4 bases; junction bases outside the gene matches: 5. The CDR3 consists of 14 residues. Per the germline V gene, CDR1 is MNHEY and CDR2 is SVGAGI. CDR3 region: CASSRQGTNQPQHF. In nucleotides, the CDR3 is TGTGCCAGCAGCCGACAGGGGACAAATCAGCCCCAGCATTTT.

This chain links TRBV9 with TRBJ2-1; 8 nucleotides match TRBD2. From germline, CDR1 is SGDLS and CDR2 YYNGEE. J gave up 7 bases and V 10 bases, and 13 bases lay outside the gene matches. The CDR3 length is 14 residues. CDR3 amino acids: CAGKRGGGLNEQFF. As DNA, the CDR3 is TGTGCCGGAAAACGGGGGGGAGGGCTGAATGAGCAGTTCTTC. Full variable domain (outside the CDR3, taken from reference TRBV9 and TRBJ2-1): DSGVTQTPKHLITATGQRVTLRCSPRSGDLSVYWYQQSLDQGLQFLIQYYNGEERAKGNILERFSAQQFPDLHSELNLSSLELGDSALYFCAGKRGGGLNEQFFGPGTRLTVL.

The chain has TRBV9 and TRBJ1-5, with 7 bases that match TRBD1. The CDR3 sequence is 15 residues long. Germline CDR1 reads SGDLS; CDR2 reads YYNGEE. The J segment lost 2 bases and the V segment lost 0 bases, leaving 2 bases of the junction unmatched. This CDR3 reads CASSVAGQGNQPQHF. CDR3 in DNA: TGTGCCAGCAGCGTAGCTGGACAGGGCAATCAGCCCCAGCATTTT.

The chain uses TRBV5-6 and TRBJ1-1; D ambiguous. The CDR3 covers 12 residues. Germline CDR1 reads SGHDT; CDR2 reads YYEEEE. V shed 4 bases and J shed 3 bases, with 7 bases lying between them. CDR3 protein: CASSVSYTEAFF. The CDR3 DNA is TGTGCCAGCAGCGTGTCCTACACTGAAGCTTTCTTT.

This chain joins TRBV10-3 and TRBJ1-5; D remains ambiguous. Germline V lookup: CDR1 ENHRY, CDR2 SYGVKD. The CDR3 contains 12 residues. Trimming removed 8 bases from V and 4 bases from J, with 9 bases in between. In DNA form, the CDR3 reads TGTGCCATCGGGCAGAATAATCAGCCCCAGCATTTT. It yields the protein CAIGQNNQPQHF.

The rearrangement links TRBV4-1 to TRBJ1-2; D may be TRBD1 (5 bases). The CDR3 is 13 residues long. V lost 4 bases and J lost 8, with 14 bases in between. The germline V gene has CDR1 MGHRA and CDR2 YSYEKL. The CDR3 DNA is TGCGCCAGCAGCCTGGGGGGTGAAGAGGGCTACACCTTC. It encodes CASSLGGEEGYTF.

This chain joins TRBV5-1 and TRBJ2-7; no reliable D call. Trimming pared 4 bases from V and 2 bases from J, leaving 10 bases between. Looked up from germline, CDR1 is SGHRS and CDR2 is YFSETQ. The CDR3 loop spans 13 amino acids. The DNA for the CDR3 is TGCGCCAGCAGCCCCCTAGGCGCCTACGAGCAGTACTTC. The encoded protein is CASSPLGAYEQYF. The entire variable domain, with the rest obtained from reference TRBV5-1 and TRBJ2-7, is as follows: KAGVTQTPRYLIKTRGQQVTLSCSPISGHRSVSWYQQTPGQGLQFLFEYFSETQRNKGNFPGRFSGRQFSNSRSEMNVSTLELGDSALYLCASSPLGAYEQYFGPGTRLTVT.

The chain recombines TRBV11-2 with TRBJ2-3; 7 bases fit TRBD2. The CDR3 is made up of 16 amino acids. Trimming cost V 1 base and J 0 bases; bases outside gene matches: 4. Looked up from germline, CDR1 is SGHAT and CDR2 is FQNNGV. DNA of the CDR3: TGTGCCAGCAGCTTAGTCAGCGGGGCTAGCACAGATACGCAGTATTTT. As protein: CASSLVSGASTDTQYF.

The V gene is TRBV6-1, the J gene TRBJ1-5; D not certain. The V end lost 3 bases, the J end lost 1 base, and 13 bases lay between the germline ends. The CDR3 sequence is 16 residues long. Germline V lookup: CDR1 MNHNS, CDR2 SASEGT. As DNA, the CDR3 is TGTGCCAGCAGTGATGGCCGGGATTGGAGCAATCAGCCCCAGCATTTT. Protein product: CASSDGRDWSNQPQHF.

This chain connects TRBV18 to TRBJ2-7, with TRBD2 identical over 7 bases. Germline CDR1 KGHSH, CDR2 LQKENI. J was trimmed by 0 bases and V by 5 bases; bases with no gene match: 4. The CDR3 length is 14 residues. The chain's CDR3 is CASSYGGSSYEQYF. As DNA, the CDR3 is TGTGCCAGCTCATACGGGGGGAGCTCCTACGAGCAGTACTTC.

This clone was counted a single time. The V gene is TRBV25-1, the J gene TRBJ2-5; tentative D call: TRBD1 (6 bases). Germline V gene lookup returns CDR1 MGHDK and CDR2 SYGVNS. The CDR3 consists of 13 residues. Trimming stripped 3 bases from V and 5 bases from J, with 10 bases between. The CDR3 spells CASSDDRWETQYF. Here the CDR3 DNA reads TGTGCCAGCAGTGACGACAGGTGGGAGACCCAGTACTTC.

V is TRBV11-2 and J is TRBJ1-1, with a weak D call TRBD1 (6 bases). V was clipped by 5 bases and J by 2 bases, with 21 bases between them. This CDR3 contains 17 residues. Germline V gene lookup returns CDR1 SGHAT and CDR2 FQNNGV. CDR3: CASSPRQGRTLNTEAFF. The CDR3 DNA reads as TGTGCCAGCAGCCCAAGGCAGGGGCGTACCTTAAACACTGAAGCTTTCTTT.

This chain joins TRBV5-1 and TRBJ2-1, with 13 bases aligning to TRBD2. The ends lost 4 bases at V and 3 bases at J; junction bases unmatched: 7. CDR1 is SGHRS and CDR2 is YFSETQ in the germline V gene. This CDR3 is built from 17 residues. CDR3 region: CASSPPLAGGFYNEQFF. For the CDR3, the DNA is TGCGCCAGCAGCCCACCACTAGCGGGAGGGTTCTACAATGAGCAGTTCTTC.